This passage covers 32 T cell receptor beta chains from one sample sequenced in a study of cytomegalovirus exposure and HLA in healthy donors. The protocol was immunoSEQ multiplex PCR, while the TCRdb copy is restricted to in-frame clones and leaves out a portion. The sample includes 150,000 or so clones, 84% seen only once; the top ten take roughly 10%. Sample: PBMCs. The receptors come from a man in his thirties or forties in good health and CMV-seropositive.

The chain carries TRBV5-4 and TRBJ2-7; D not resolved. The CDR3 spans 13 residues. V lost 1 base to trimming and J lost 6 bases, with 11 bases between them. Looked up from germline, CDR1 is SGHNT and CDR2 is YYREEE (reference sequence). As DNA, the CDR3 is TGTGCCAGCAGCTTGTTGAGGAGTGGCGAGCAGTACTTC. It specifies CASSLLRSGEQYF.

This clone was recorded a few times. The chain combines TRBV9 with TRBJ1-6; the match to TRBD1 covers 7 bases. The CDR3 extends over 16 amino acids. Germline loops: CDR1 SGDLS, CDR2 YYNGEE. V lost 3 bases and J lost 13; bases outside the gene matches: 16. This chain's CDR3 is CASSARRDSPLGPLHF. CDR3 bases: TGTGCCAGCAGCGCCAGACGGGACAGCCCGCTAGGCCCCCTCCACTTT.

This chain connects TRBV5-8 to TRBJ1-4; 8 bases match TRBD1. The CDR3 consists of 15 residues. V lost 4 bases and J lost 7; bases outside the gene matches: 9. The germline V gene encodes CDR1 SGHTS and CDR2 YDEGEE. CDR3 sequence: CASSPTGVVGEKLFF. Written as DNA, the CDR3 is TGTGCCAGCAGCCCGACAGGGGTAGTTGGTGAAAAACTGTTTTTT. Together with reference TRBV5-8 and TRBJ1-4, the CDR3 gives the full variable domain: EAGVTQSPTHLIKTRGQQATLRCSPISGHTSVYWYQQALGLGLQFLLWYDEGEERNRGNFPPRFSGRQFPNYSSELNVNALELEDSALYLCASSPTGVVGEKLFFGSGTQLSVL.

This clone has more than one count but fewer than ten. The chain recombines TRBV10-3 with TRBJ1-2; TRBD1 matches 7 bases. Germline V gives CDR1 ENHRY, CDR2 SYGVKD. Trimming took 6 bases from V and 6 from J; bases not matched to a gene: 4. This CDR3 is built from 12 residues. This chain's CDR3 is CAISDRADGYTF. CDR3 nucleotide sequence: TGTGCCATCAGCGACAGGGCCGATGGCTACACCTTC.

The chain joins TRBV11-2 to TRBJ2-3; 9 bases agree with TRBD1. Unmatched junction bases numbered 10, after V lost 1 base and J lost 5 bases. Germline CDR1 SGHAT, CDR2 FQNNGV. The CDR3 loop spans 17 amino acids. DNA of the CDR3: TGTGCCAGCAGCTTAGGACGAGGGGACAGGGTGGAAGATACGCAGTATTTT. It codes for CASSLGRGDRVEDTQYF.

This chain joins TRBV27 and TRBJ2-5, with no clear D. Germline lookup yields CDR1 MNHEY and CDR2 SMNVEV (reference sequence). The CDR3 spans 15 residues. Between the trimmed V and J ends, which lost 6 bases and 5 bases, there was a span of 19 bases. The chain's CDR3 is CASRGYDGDGETQYF. CDR3 coding DNA: TGTGCCAGCAGAGGATACGACGGCGACGGGGAGACCCAGTACTTC.

CDR3 bases: TGTGCCAGCAGCTCCGGACTAGAGGTAGGCACAGATACGCAGTATTTT. Residues: CASSSGLEVGTDTQYF. V is TRBV9 and J is TRBJ2-3; 7 positions agree with TRBD2. Trimming removed 4 bases from V and 1 base from J; junction bases left unmatched: 9. The CDR3 sequence is 16 residues long. Germline lookup yields CDR1 SGDLS and CDR2 YYNGEE.

This clone was counted a few times. The V call is TRBV10-3, the J call TRBJ1-2, with 8 positions matching TRBD1. CDR1 ENHRY and CDR2 SYGVKD come from the germline V gene. With 2 bases clipped from V and 2 bases from J, the junction kept 10 bases outside the gene matches. The CDR3 spans 17 residues. The chain's CDR3 is CAISETSRDRTNYGYTF. DNA for the CDR3: TGTGCCATCAGTGAGACCAGCCGGGACAGGACAAACTATGGCTACACCTTC.

This clone was recorded a few times. V and J are TRBV4-1 and TRBJ1-5; a possible D gene is TRBD1 (6 bases). Per germline, CDR1 MGHRA and CDR2 YSYEKL. The CDR3 totals 14 residues. V was clipped by 1 base and J by 7 bases, with 11 bases between them. In DNA form, the CDR3 reads TGCGCCAGCAGCCAAGTTCAGGGGAACCAGCCCCAGCATTTT. The encoded protein is CASSQVQGNQPQHF.

The rearrangement links TRBV29-1 to TRBJ2-5; unclear D gene. The CDR3 totals 11 residues. The germline V and J ends were trimmed by 4 bases and 4 bases, with 7 bases remaining between them. The V gene's germline CDR1 is SQVTM and CDR2 ANQGSEA. The CDR3 loop is CSVAPLETQYF. CDR3 in DNA: TGCAGCGTTGCTCCACTAGAGACCCAGTACTTC.

The chain employs TRBV13 and TRBJ1-1; maybe TRBD1 (5 bases). V was pared by 5 bases and J by 5 bases, with 15 bases between. CDR1 and CDR2 from the germline V gene are PRHDT and FYEKMQ (reference sequence). The CDR3 has 14 amino acids. The CDR3 spells CASSLRWEGTEAFF. The CDR3 nucleotides are TGTGCCAGCAGCCTAAGGTGGGAGGGGACTGAAGCTTTCTTT.

This clone was seen once. The chain couples TRBV15 to TRBJ2-5; no clear D gene. Trimming stripped 5 bases from V and 0 bases from J, with 7 bases between. This CDR3 is built from 13 residues. Per germline, CDR1 LNHNV and CDR2 YYDKDF (reference sequence). CDR3 in amino acids: CATSPRYQETQYF. In DNA, the CDR3 is TGTGCCACCAGCCCCAGGTACCAAGAGACCCAGTACTTC. Using reference TRBV15 and TRBJ2-5 for the parts outside the CDR3, the full variable domain is DAMVIQNPRYQVTQFGKPVTLSCSQTLNHNVMYWYQQKSSQAPKLLFHYYDKDFNNEADTPDNFQSRRPNTSFCFLDIRSPGLGDTAMYLCATSPRYQETQYFGPGTRLLVL.

The chain links TRBV4-3 to TRBJ2-5; 7 bases fit TRBD1. CDR1 and CDR2 from the germline V gene are LGHNA and YSLEER. Trimming cost V 3 bases and J 2 bases; bases outside gene matches: 9. The CDR3 loop spans 16 amino acids. For the CDR3, the DNA is TGCGCCAGCAGCCATGTTGGGCTGGACAGGCAAGAGACCCAGTACTTC. Its protein product is CASSHVGLDRQETQYF.

The rearrangement uses TRBV7-2 and TRBJ1-4, with a possible D match to TRBD1 (6 bases). The length of the CDR3 is 12 residues. From germline, CDR1 is SGHTA and CDR2 FQGNSA. V lost 9 bases to trimming and J lost 5 bases, with 10 bases between them. This CDR3 is CASSRGNEKLFF. In DNA, the CDR3 is TGTGCCAGTTCTAGGGGGAATGAAAAACTGTTTTTT.

The rearrangement uses TRBV7-9 and TRBJ2-4, with D perhaps TRBD1 (6 bases). There are 16 residues in the CDR3. Trimming removed 3 bases at V and 0 bases at J, with 12 bases between. Per germline, CDR1 SEHNR and CDR2 FQNEAQ (reference sequence). The CDR3 here is CASSFAGVTAKNIQYF. CDR3 DNA sequence: TGTGCCAGCAGCTTTGCAGGGGTCACAGCCAAAAACATTCAGTACTTC.

V usage is TRBV27 and J usage is TRBJ1-1; D is unclear. Germline CDR1 MNHEY, CDR2 SMNVEV (reference sequence). The CDR3 totals 14 residues. V lost 2 bases and J lost 0, with 7 bases in between. The CDR3 is CASSLRGLNTEAFF. The CDR3, as DNA: TGTGCCAGCAGTTTACGCGGGTTGAACACTGAAGCTTTCTTT.

The rearrangement joins TRBV19 to TRBJ2-5, with D uncertain. There are 13 residues in the CDR3. Germline CDR1 LNHDA, CDR2 SQIVND (reference sequence). Trimming removed 5 bases from V and 5 bases from J, with 12 bases in between. The CDR3 bases are TGTGCCAGTAGTGACATACTCCACGAGACCCAGTACTTC. The encoded protein is CASSDILHETQYF.

J is TRBJ2-1 and V is TRBV7-3; D might be TRBD2 (6 bases). The CDR3 has 14 amino acids. The germline CDR1 and CDR2 sequences are SGHTA and FQGTGA. Trimming stripped 2 bases from V and 4 bases from J, with 9 bases between. CDR3: CASSLAGRYNEQFF. The CDR3 DNA reads as TGTGCCAGCAGCTTAGCGGGGAGGTACAATGAGCAGTTCTTC.

V gene TRBV10-3 combines with J gene TRBJ2-2; D may be TRBD2 (6 bases). Germline V gene lookup returns CDR1 ENHRY and CDR2 SYGVKD. Trimming took 7 bases from V and 0 from J, leaving 12 bases between them. The CDR3 covers 15 residues. The DNA of the CDR3 is TGTGCCATCAATGCCGGGACTTCGAACACCGGGGAGCTGTTTTTT. Translation: CAINAGTSNTGELFF.

The chain links TRBV5-8 to TRBJ2-7, with TRBD1 matching 8 bases. CDR1 is SGHTS, CDR2 YDEGEE, per germline. The J segment lost 2 bases and the V segment lost 1 base, leaving 2 bases of the junction unmatched. The CDR3 is made up of 14 amino acids. CDR3 sequence: CASSLQGATYEQYF. The CDR3 coding sequence is TGTGCCAGCAGCTTGCAGGGGGCTACCTACGAGCAGTACTTC.

The rearrangement uses TRBV19 and TRBJ2-1; unclear D gene. This CDR3 has 13 amino acids. CDR1 and CDR2 from the germline V gene are LNHDA and SQIVND (reference sequence). The V and J ends lost 1 base and 9 bases respectively, with 10 bases between them. Here the CDR3 reads CASSIGPRGEQFF. The CDR3 bases are TGTGCCAGTAGTATAGGTCCCCGCGGTGAGCAGTTCTTC. Variable domain in full (rest from reference TRBV19 and TRBJ2-1): DGGITQSPKYLFRKEGQNVTLSCEQNLNHDAMYWYRQDPGQGLRLIYYSQIVNDFQKGDIAEGYSVSREKKESFPLTVTSAQKNPTAFYLCASSIGPRGEQFFGPGTRLTVL.

This clone turned up a few times. The V and J genes are TRBV20-1 and TRBJ1-1; D gene uncertain. Per the germline V gene, CDR1 is DFQATT and CDR2 is SNEGSKA (reference sequence). This CDR3 region has 10 residues. The germline V and J ends were trimmed by 3 bases and 10 bases, with 9 bases remaining between them. The CDR3 is CSASIGAAFF. CDR3 nucleotide sequence: TGCAGTGCTAGTATCGGTGCAGCTTTCTTT.

This chain's CDR3 is CATQRDTF. The DNA of the CDR3 is TGTGCTACCCAGAGGGACACCTTC. The V and J genes are TRBV7-9 and TRBJ1-2; D call uncertain. Germline-derived CDR1 and CDR2 are SEHNR and FQNEAQ (reference sequence). This CDR3 has 8 amino acids. The variable domain in full, completed from reference TRBV7-9 and TRBJ1-2, reads DTGVSQNPRHKITKRGQNVTFRCDPISEHNRLYWYRQTLGQGPEFLTYFQNEAQLEKSRLLSDRFSAERPKGSFSTLEIQRTEQGDSAMYLCATQRDTFGSGTRLTVV.

The J gene is TRBJ1-4, the V gene TRBV25-1, with D possibly TRBD1 on 5 matching bases. V was shortened by 0 bases and J by 7 bases, with 12 bases between the two germline ends. The germline V gene encodes CDR1 MGHDK and CDR2 SYGVNS. The CDR3 totals 15 residues. The chain's CDR3 is CASSEYGGVVEKLFF. The CDR3 DNA reads as TGTGCCAGCAGTGAATATGGGGGGGTGGTTGAAAAACTGTTTTTT.

There are a few counts of this clone. CDR3 residues: CASSLVAAGTTGELFF. In DNA, the CDR3 is TGTGCCAGCAGCTTAGTTGCAGCGGGGACCACCGGGGAGCTGTTTTTT. The V and J genes are TRBV7-2 and TRBJ2-2; 7 positions agree with TRBD2. Germline assignment: CDR1 SGHTA and CDR2 FQGNSA. Trimming at V came to 1 base and at J to 4 bases, leaving 6 bases not matched to a gene. The CDR3 is 16 residues long.

This chain joins TRBV27 and TRBJ2-3, with D unresolved. V lost 5 bases to trimming and J lost 4 bases, with 7 bases between them. Germline loops: CDR1 MNHEY, CDR2 SMNVEV (reference sequence). The CDR3 consists of 12 residues. CDR3 residues: CASSMVADTQYF. As DNA, the CDR3 is TGTGCCAGCAGTATGGTAGCAGATACGCAGTATTTT.

This clone was counted a few times. This sequence joins TRBV28 and TRBJ2-7, with TRBD2 matching over 9 bases. The V and J ends lost 8 bases and 5 bases, in that order; junction bases with no gene match: 7. Germline V gene lookup returns CDR1 MDHEN and CDR2 SYDVKM. CDR3 size: 13 residues. CDR3 amino acids: CASERGAPHEQYF. The CDR3 DNA follows: TGTGCCAGCGAGCGGGGGGCACCCCACGAGCAGTACTTC.

The rearrangement uses TRBV9 and TRBJ2-1; the D is unclear. Trimming cost V 4 bases and J 10 bases, with 24 bases left between them. In germline, CDR1 is SGDLS, CDR2 YYNGEE. The CDR3 is 16 amino acids. The CDR3 DNA follows: TGTGCCAGCAGCTCCTCCCTCCTCCCGTCTTCGGTGGAGCAGTTCTTC. Its translation: CASSSSLLPSSVEQFF.

Details on this clone: The junction shows a germline mismatch at one end, possibly a read error. Other DNA sequences in this sample translate to the same CDR3. This chain joins TRBV6-4 and TRBJ2-1; 8 nucleotides match TRBD2. The CDR3 covers 15 residues. CDR1 and CDR2 from the germline V gene are MRHNA and SNTAGT. The CDR3 loop reads CASSDSSGGANEQFF. The CDR3 bases are TGTGCCAGCAGCGACTCATCGGGGGGGGCCAATGAGCAGTTCTTC.

The J gene is TRBJ2-3, the V gene TRBV27; possible D gene TRBD2, 6 bases. Trimming removed 2 bases from V and 4 bases from J, with 10 bases in between. The germline V gene has CDR1 MNHEY and CDR2 SMNVEV (reference sequence). The CDR3 spans 14 residues. The CDR3 coding sequence is TGTGCCAGCAGTTTAAAGGAGGGCCCAGATACGCAGTATTTT. This codes for CASSLKEGPDTQYF.

The rearrangement uses TRBV4-1 and TRBJ1-2, with 11 bases that match TRBD1. The CDR3 totals 16 residues. Germline lookup yields CDR1 MGHRA and CDR2 YSYEKL. J lost 4 bases, V lost 2 bases, and 6 bases had no gene match. The CDR3 is CASSQSAGTGGYGYTF. DNA for the CDR3: TGCGCCAGCAGCCAATCCGCCGGGACAGGGGGCTATGGCTACACCTTC.

V usage is TRBV28 and J usage is TRBJ2-7; D is unclear. V shed 2 bases and J shed 2 bases, with 10 bases lying between them. There are 14 residues in the CDR3. Germline V gene lookup returns CDR1 MDHEN and CDR2 SYDVKM. For the CDR3, the DNA is TGTGCCAGCAGTTTACTGCAACAAACCTACGAGCAGTACTTC. It specifies CASSLLQQTYEQYF.